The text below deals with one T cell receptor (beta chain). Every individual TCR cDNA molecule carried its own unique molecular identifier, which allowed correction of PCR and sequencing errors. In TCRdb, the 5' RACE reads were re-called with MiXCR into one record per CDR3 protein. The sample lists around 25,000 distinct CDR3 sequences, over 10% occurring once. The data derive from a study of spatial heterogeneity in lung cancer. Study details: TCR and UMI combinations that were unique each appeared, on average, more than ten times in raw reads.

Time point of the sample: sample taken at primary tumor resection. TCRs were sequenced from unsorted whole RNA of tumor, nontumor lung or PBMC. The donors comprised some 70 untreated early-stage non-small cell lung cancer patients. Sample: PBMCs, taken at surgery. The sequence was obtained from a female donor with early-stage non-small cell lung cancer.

DNA for the CDR3: TGTGCCAGCAGCCCACAAGCAGGGGGCGCGGAGACCCAGTACTTC. This encodes CASSPQAGGAETQYF. V and J are TRBV11-2 and TRBJ2-5; TRBD1 matches at 8 bases. The germline CDR1 and CDR2 sequences are SGHAT and FQNNGV. This CDR3 has 15 amino acids. V shed 5 bases and J 5 bases; nucleotides not matched to a gene: 10.